The sequence of this T cell receptor beta chain was determined in a study of memory CD8 T cells in hepatitis C reinfection. Study context: A couple of donors resolved primary infection, then developed chronic reinfection. Between 55 and 20 weeks before reinfection detection, pre-reinfection samples were drawn. Reinfection meant HCV RNA positivity after two negatives ≥60 days apart.

Some clones are missing from TCRdb's copy, which holds only in-frame ones; the method was immunoSEQ multiplex PCR. The sample gives about 50,000 clones, roughly nine tenths of which show up once; 0.95% to 1.1% is in the top ten. Germline V gives CDR1 SEHNR, CDR2 FQNEAQ (reference sequence). Trimming cost V 7 bases and J 7 bases, with 16 bases left between them. The CDR3 contains 14 residues. As for time point: pre-reinfection, 55 to 20 weeks before reinfection detection. The sorted cells went straight to TCR sequencing with no prior in vitro expansion. Total naive CD8 T cells were sorted as viable CD3+ CD8+ CD45RO- cells from two donors.

The chain is built from TRBV7-9 and TRBJ2-2; D might be TRBD2 (5 bases). Sequencing was done on a sample of naive CD8+ T cells sorted from blood. The sequence came from a man aged 18 to 35 with hepatitis C virus infection. The CDR3 sequence is CASTADLAGGELFF. CDR3 DNA sequence: TGTGCCAGCACAGCGGACCTCGCTGGCGGGGAGCTGTTTTTT.